The clone carrying this T cell receptor beta chain was seen more than once but under ten times. Its antigen is unidentified. V was clipped by 4 bases and J by 2 bases, with 12 bases between them. This CDR3 is built from 14 residues. This sample's time point: pre-sensitization, week 0. Treatment of the sample: therapeutic diphenylcyclopropenone sensitization with weekly scalp DPC. Ahead of applying each patch test, blood was sampled. Using its own MiXCR run on the RACE reads, TCRdb lists one record per CDR3 protein. The sample has over 85,000 distinct CDR3 sequences; approximately 11% are singletons. The data were taken from a study of human T cells and chemical hapten exposure. Study summary: Once 0.01% DPC had been applied to the upper back by patch test, readings were taken at 6 days.

Points from the study as a whole: After DPC sensitization, TCRs above 1 in 1000 frequency showed no change.

This chain links TRBV12-3 or TRBV12-4 with TRBJ2-7, with TRBD1 as a possible D gene (6 bases). The sample was whole blood, taken in connection with sensitization to the hapten diphenylcyclopropenone (DPC). The receptor was isolated from a woman between 55 and 75 years old with alopecia areata. Some clones in this sample may be carry-over from other donors' samples. The CDR3 nucleotides are TGTGCCAGCAGTTCACAGGGTTTTGCCTACGAGCAGTACTTC. Translated, it gives CASSSQGFAYEQYF.